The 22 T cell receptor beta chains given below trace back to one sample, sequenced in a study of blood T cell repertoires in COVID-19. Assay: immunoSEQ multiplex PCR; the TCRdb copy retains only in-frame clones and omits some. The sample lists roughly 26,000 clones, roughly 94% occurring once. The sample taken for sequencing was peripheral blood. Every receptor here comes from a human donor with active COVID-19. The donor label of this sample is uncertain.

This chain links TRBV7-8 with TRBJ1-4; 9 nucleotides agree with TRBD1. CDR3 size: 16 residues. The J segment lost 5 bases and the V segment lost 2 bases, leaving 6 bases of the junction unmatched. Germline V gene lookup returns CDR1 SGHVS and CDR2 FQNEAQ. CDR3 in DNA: TGTGCCAGCAGCTTAATTTTTGGACAGGGGAATGAAAAACTGTTTTTT. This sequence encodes CASSLIFGQGNEKLFF. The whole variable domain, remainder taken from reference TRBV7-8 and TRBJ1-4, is GAGVSQSPRYKVAKRGQDVALRCDPISGHVSLFWYQQALGQGPEFLTYFQNEAQLDKSGLPSDRFFAERPEGSVSTLKIQRTQQEDSAVYLCASSLIFGQGNEKLFFGSGTQLSVL.

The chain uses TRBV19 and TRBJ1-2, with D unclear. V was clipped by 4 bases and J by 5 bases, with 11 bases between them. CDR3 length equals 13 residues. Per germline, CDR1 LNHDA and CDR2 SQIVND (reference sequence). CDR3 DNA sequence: TGTGCCAGTAGTAGGCGGCCAGAGTATGGCTACACCTTC. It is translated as CASSRRPEYGYTF.

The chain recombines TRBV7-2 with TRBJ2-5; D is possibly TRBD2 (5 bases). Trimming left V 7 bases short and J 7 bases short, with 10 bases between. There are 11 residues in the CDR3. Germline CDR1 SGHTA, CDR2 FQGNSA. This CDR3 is CASTYRGTQYF. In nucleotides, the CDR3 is TGTGCCAGCACCTACCGGGGGACCCAGTACTTC.

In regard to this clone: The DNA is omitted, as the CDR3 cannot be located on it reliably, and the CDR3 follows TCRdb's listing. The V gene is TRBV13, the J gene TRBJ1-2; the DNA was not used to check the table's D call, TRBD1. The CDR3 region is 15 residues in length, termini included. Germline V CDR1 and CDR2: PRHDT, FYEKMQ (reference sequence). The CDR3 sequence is CASSSSDRAVYGYTF.

The CDR3 bases are TGTGCCAGCAGGACGAGCGGGACACCACTGGATACGCAGTATTTT. Translated: CASRTSGTPLDTQYF. The J gene is TRBJ2-3, the V gene TRBV28; TRBD2 is a possible D gene (7 bases). V was trimmed by 6 bases and J by 6 bases, leaving 19 bases between them. The CDR3 spans 15 residues. Germline lookup yields CDR1 MDHEN and CDR2 SYDVKM.

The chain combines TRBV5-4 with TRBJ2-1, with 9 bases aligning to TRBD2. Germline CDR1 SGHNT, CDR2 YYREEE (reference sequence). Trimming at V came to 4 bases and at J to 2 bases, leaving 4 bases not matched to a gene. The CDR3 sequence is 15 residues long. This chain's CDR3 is CASSRSGRTYNEQFF. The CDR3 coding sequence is TGTGCCAGCAGCCGGAGCGGGAGGACCTACAATGAGCAGTTCTTC.

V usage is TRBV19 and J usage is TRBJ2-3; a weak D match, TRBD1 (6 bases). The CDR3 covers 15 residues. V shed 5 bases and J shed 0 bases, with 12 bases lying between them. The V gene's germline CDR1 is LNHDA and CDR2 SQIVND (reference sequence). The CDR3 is CASSDGTTSTDTQYF. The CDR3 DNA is TGTGCCAGTAGTGATGGGACAACTAGCACAGATACGCAGTATTTT. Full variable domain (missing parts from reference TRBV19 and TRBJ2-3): DGGITQSPKYLFRKEGQNVTLSCEQNLNHDAMYWYRQDPGQGLRLIYYSQIVNDFQKGDIAEGYSVSREKKESFPLTVTSAQKNPTAFYLCASSDGTTSTDTQYFGPGTRLTVL.

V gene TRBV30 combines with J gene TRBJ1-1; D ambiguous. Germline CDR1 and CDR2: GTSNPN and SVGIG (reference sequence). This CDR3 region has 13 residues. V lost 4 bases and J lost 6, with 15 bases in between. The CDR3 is CAWIRPLGAEAFF. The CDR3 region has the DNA TGTGCCTGGATCAGGCCTCTCGGCGCTGAAGCTTTCTTT.

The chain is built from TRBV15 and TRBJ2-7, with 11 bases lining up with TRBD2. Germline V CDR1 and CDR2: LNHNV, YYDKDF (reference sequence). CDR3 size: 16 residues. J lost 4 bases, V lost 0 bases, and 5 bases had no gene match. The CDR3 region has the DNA TGTGCCACCAGCAGAGATCTACTAGCGGGAGTGTACGAGCAGTACTTC. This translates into CATSRDLLAGVYEQYF.

CDR3 protein: CASSLAGVGWEQYF. CDR3 in DNA: TGCGCCAGCAGCTTAGCGGGAGTCGGTTGGGAGCAGTACTTC. This chain links TRBV5-1 with TRBJ2-7; 8 bases align to TRBD2. J lost 7 bases, V lost 2 bases, and 8 bases had no gene match. There are 14 residues in the CDR3. Germline CDR1 and CDR2: SGHRS and YFSETQ. Filled out from reference TRBV5-1 and TRBJ2-7, the complete variable domain reads KAGVTQTPRYLIKTRGQQVTLSCSPISGHRSVSWYQQTPGQGLQFLFEYFSETQRNKGNFPGRFSGRQFSNSRSEMNVSTLELGDSALYLCASSLAGVGWEQYFGPGTRLTVT.

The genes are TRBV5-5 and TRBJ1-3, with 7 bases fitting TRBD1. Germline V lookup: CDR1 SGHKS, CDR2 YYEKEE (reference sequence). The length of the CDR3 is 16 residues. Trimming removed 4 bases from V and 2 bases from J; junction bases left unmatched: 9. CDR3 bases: TGTGCCAGCAGCACATTACCGACAGGGACTGGAAACACCATATATTTT. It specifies CASSTLPTGTGNTIYF.

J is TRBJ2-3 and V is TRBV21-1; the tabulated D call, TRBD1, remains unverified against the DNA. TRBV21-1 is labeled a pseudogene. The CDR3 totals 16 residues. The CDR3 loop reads CASSKATGVSTDTQYF. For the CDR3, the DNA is TGTGCCAGCAGCAAAGCGACAGGGGTGAGCACAGATACGCAGTATTTT.

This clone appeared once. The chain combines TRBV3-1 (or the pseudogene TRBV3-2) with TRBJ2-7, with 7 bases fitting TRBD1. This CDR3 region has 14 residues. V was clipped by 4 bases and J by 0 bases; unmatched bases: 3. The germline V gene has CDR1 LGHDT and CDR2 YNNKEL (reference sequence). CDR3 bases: TGTGCCAGCAGCCGACAGGGATTCTCCTACGAGCAGTACTTC. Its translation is CASSRQGFSYEQYF.

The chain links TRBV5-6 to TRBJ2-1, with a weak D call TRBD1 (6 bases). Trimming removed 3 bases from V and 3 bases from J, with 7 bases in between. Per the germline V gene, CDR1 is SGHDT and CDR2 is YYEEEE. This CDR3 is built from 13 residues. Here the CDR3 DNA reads TGTGCCAGCAGCTGGGGACACTACAATGAGCAGTTCTTC. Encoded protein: CASSWGHYNEQFF.

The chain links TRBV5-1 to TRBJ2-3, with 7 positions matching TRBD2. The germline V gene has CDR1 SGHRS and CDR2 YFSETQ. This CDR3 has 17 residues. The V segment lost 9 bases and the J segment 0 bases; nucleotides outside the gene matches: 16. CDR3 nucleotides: TGCGCCACCAGGCGGGACGAGCGGGGAACTAGCACAGATACGCAGTATTTT. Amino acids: CATRRDERGTSTDTQYF.

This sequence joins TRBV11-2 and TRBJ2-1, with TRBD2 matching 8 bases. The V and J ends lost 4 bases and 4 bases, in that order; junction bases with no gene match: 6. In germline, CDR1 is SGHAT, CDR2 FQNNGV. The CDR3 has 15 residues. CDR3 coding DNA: TGTGCCAGCAGCTCGGGGGGGCCACGGTACAATGAGCAGTTCTTC. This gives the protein CASSSGGPRYNEQFF.

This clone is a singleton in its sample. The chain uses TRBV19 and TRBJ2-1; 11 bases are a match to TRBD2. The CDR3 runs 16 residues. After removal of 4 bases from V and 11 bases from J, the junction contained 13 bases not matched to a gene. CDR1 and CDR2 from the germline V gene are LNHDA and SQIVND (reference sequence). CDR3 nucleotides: TGTGCCAGTAGTACCTCCCTAGCGGGGGGTCAGGTCCAGCAGTTCTTC. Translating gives CASSTSLAGGQVQQFF.

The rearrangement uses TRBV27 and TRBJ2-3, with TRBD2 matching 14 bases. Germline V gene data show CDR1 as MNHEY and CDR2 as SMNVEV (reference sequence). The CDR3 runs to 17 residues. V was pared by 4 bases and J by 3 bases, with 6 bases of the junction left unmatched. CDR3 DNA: TGTGCCAGCAGTTGGGTGACTAGCGGGAGGGGAACAGATACGCAGTATTTT. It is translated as CASSWVTSGRGTDTQYF.

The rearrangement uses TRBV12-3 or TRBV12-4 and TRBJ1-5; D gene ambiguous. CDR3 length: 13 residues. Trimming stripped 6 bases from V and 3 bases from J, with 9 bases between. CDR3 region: CASRRQTNQPQHF. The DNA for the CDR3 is TGTGCCAGCAGGCGACAAACCAATCAGCCCCAGCATTTT.

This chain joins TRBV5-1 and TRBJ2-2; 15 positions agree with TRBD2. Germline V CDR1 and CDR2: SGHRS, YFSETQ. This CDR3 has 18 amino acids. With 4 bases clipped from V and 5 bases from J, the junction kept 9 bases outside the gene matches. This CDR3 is CASSPGLAGGRTTGELFF. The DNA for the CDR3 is TGCGCCAGCAGCCCGGGACTAGCGGGAGGCCGAACAACCGGGGAGCTGTTTTTT.

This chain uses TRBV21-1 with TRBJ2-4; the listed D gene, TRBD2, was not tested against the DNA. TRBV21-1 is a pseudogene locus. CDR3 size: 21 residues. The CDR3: CASSKGRGAPVALCVKNIQYF. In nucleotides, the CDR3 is TGTGCCAGCAGCAAAGGACGGGGAGCCCCCGTGGCCCTATGTGTCAAAAACATTCAGTACTTC.

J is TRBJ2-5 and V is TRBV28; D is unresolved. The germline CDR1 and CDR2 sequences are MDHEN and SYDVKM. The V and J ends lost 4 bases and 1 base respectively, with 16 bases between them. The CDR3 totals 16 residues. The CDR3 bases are TGTGCCAGCAGTTACCCCCCCCTACAGAGCCAAGAGACCCAGTACTTC. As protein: CASSYPPLQSQETQYF. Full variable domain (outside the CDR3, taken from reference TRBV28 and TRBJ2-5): DVKVTQSSRYLVKRTGEKVFLECVQDMDHENMFWYRQDPGLGLRLIYFSYDVKMKEKGDIPEGYSVSREKKERFSLILESASTNQTSMYLCASSYPPLQSQETQYFGPGTRLLVL.